Given below is one T cell receptor (beta chain) in context. The target of this receptor is not known. No quality values exist for individual bases; no much larger clone is one base distant. These data originate in a study of T-cell memory formation after mild COVID-19 (dated by TCRdb to the early 2020s). At the level of the whole study: TCR sequence clusters from the two donors were found to be largely donor specific. In a couple of donors, T-cell clones that expanded and contracted after mild COVID-19 were tracked by sequencing TCRalpha and TCRbeta repertoires over time. The cohort comprised two young, previously healthy adult volunteers, one female and one male.

General study outcomes and caveats: Some responding clones were found in pre-infection memory, which suggests that pre-existing cross-reactive memory T cells took part in the SARS-CoV-2 response. Contracting CD4+ clones were found mainly in CM and EM memory subsets, while CD8+ clones were enriched in EMRA. SARS-CoV-2 specificity was not confirmed for the second-wave clones peaking on day 37. The study included only a couple of mild cases, and larger cohorts that include severe cases with pre-infection samples were judged to be necessary. Clones contracting from day 15 to 85 had balanced CD4/CD8 phenotypes, while a second wave expanding from day 15 to 37 was biased towards CD4+.

Ficoll-Paque density gradient centrifugation was the method used to isolate PBMCs. TCRdb lists the instrument as Illumina NovaSeq 6000. Using 5'RACE with constant-segment primers, TCRalpha and TCRbeta cDNA libraries were constructed, with sample barcodes and unique molecular identifiers added in the process. Trizol reagent was used to extract RNA from every sample. Library amplification was performed in two PCR steps, and a second sample barcode and Illumina TruSeq adapters were introduced in the second step. Libraries were sequenced on an Illumina NovaSeq with 2 x 150 bp paired-end reads. The paper's processing steps were these. The reads were demultiplexed and collapsed into UMI-guided consensus sequences using migec v1.2.7. With mixcr v2.1.11, UMI consensuses were aligned to TRA and TRB V and J templates and assembled into clonotypes. A clonotype was counted as expanded or contracted only if both edgeR and NoisET called the change significant, with noise models trained on biological replicates. edgeR calls used a false discovery rate-adjusted p below 0.01 and a log2 fold-change threshold of 1. As an exploratory analysis of dynamics, max-normalized trajectories of the 1000 most abundant clonotypes were examined with PCA combined with hierarchical clustering. Separately sequenced CD4+ and CD8+ repertoires were used to assign a CD4 or CD8 phenotype to each responding clone. In-frame beta chains were kept once TCRdb had trimmed the public reads at Q25 with fastp and called clones with MiXCR. Rows matching on CDR3 protein sequence are summarized as one entry with the most common DNA and genes. TCRdb's processing, not the authors', yielded these V and J calls. Within this sample are 450,000 to 650,000 distinct CDR3 sequences, with around 21% of them counted one time only. The ten largest clones add up to around 13% of the sample.

The CDR3 measures 17 amino acids from cysteine to phenylalanine. The kept DNA is CDR3 alone, 51 bases in frame from the first base. The V end loses 1 base and the J end loses 1 base, and a stretch of 16 bases separates them. Reading the germline V gene (reference sequence) gives CDR1 MNHEY and CDR2 SMNVEV. The origin of this receptor is an adult woman who had mild COVID-19 (a few samples of this study predate the infection). The sample titles of this study are shuffled in the database, so cell type and time point are left out; the donor was told from shared clones. The chain is assembled from TRBV27 and TRBJ1-1; TRBD1 is a possible D gene, resting on 6 matching bases. Sequencing used PBMCs or a T cell subset sorted from them (not recorded which). The CDR3 region reads CASSLLGQGRGNTEAFF. In nucleotide form, the sequence is TGTGCCAGCAGTTTATTAGGGCAGGGCAGGGGGAACACTGAAGCTTTCTTT.